This TCR beta chain came from a study of metastatic and nonmetastatic thyroid tumors. In the authors' methods: Differences in CDR3 between clinicopathological groups were drawn on to build a classifier intended to discriminate distant-metastatic papillary thyroid cancer patients. TCRdb re-called clones from the PCR reads using MiXCR. For this entry, the V and J calls and clone size follow TCRdb and not the study's own pipeline. The sample includes under 20,000 clones, around 20% of them seen just once. Turning to this clone: Its antigen remains unknown.

Ahead of thyroid surgery, no patient had received treatment of any kind. Trimming removed 2 bases from V and 5 bases from J, with 1 base in between. The CDR3 is 11 amino acids. Germline-derived CDR1 and CDR2 are MDHEN and SYDVKM. Study observations and caveats: Compared with benign nodules, malignant thyroid tumors were reported to have significantly higher TCR beta diversity in both blood and tumor.

Sequencing input: tumor tissue. This sequence was found in a female donor with papillary thyroid cancer or a benign thyroid nodule (not recorded which). Some clones in this sample may be carry-over from other donors' samples. This chain joins TRBV28 and TRBJ1-5; D not certain. Here the CDR3 reads CASSLDQPQHF. The CDR3 region has the DNA TGTGCCAGCAGTTTAGATCAGCCCCAGCATTTT.